This T cell receptor (beta chain) was sequenced in a study of response to subunit inactivated influenza vaccine (dated by TCRdb to 2017 to 2018). Broadly, across the study: Deep quantitative profiling of the T cell receptor repertoire was used in the study to follow responses to a trivalent subunit inactivated influenza vaccine.

The library was produced with RT-PCR. TCRdb shows the sequencer as Illumina HiSeq 2500. TCRdb passed the public sequencing reads through fastp at Q25 and MiXCR, retaining productive beta sequences. Rows are unified per CDR3 protein, each entry keeping the most common DNA and genes. Counted in this sample were around 850,000 distinct CDR3 sequences; around a sixth of them appeared once. The leading ten clones occupy approximately 10% of the sample. Comment on this clonotype: Its antigen target is currently unknown. No base-level quality is on record; no much larger clone is a single base apart.

V lost 4 bases and J lost 2 bases, and the count of bases not matched to a germline gene is 7. The CDR3 contains 15 residues, cysteine and phenylalanine counted. Left in the record is the CDR3 DNA by itself, 45 bases read in frame from the first base. CDR1 and CDR2, per the germline V gene (reference sequence), are LGHDT and YNNKEL. Study-wide findings and limitations: The authors proposed that each seasonal influenza vaccination may bring in only a limited number of new T cells.

The receptor was derived from a man aged 50-60 years who received an inactivated influenza vaccine. Donor details come from another sample of the same person, matched by shared clones. The material sequenced was PBMCs from blood, taken roughly 5 days after vaccination. Recombination linked TRBV3-1 to TRBJ1-2; the junction holds 7 bases that match TRBD1. The DNA reads TGTGCCAGCAGCCCCATCAGGGGGGTAAACTATGGCTACACCTTC. This gives the protein CASSPIRGVNYGYTF.